One sample yielded the 30 T cell receptor beta chains listed below, sequenced in a study of graft-versus-host responses after intestinal transplantation. Profiled with immunoSEQ multiplex PCR; TCRdb holds only in-frame clones, not every one. The table has approximately 37,000 clones, 87% seen once. Once graft tissue had been processed, intraepithelial and lamina propria lymphocytes were released. The sample here was ileum tissue, taken around seven months after intestinal transplant. These receptors were obtained from a human patient who received an intestinal transplant, so some T cells may come from the graft donor.

The rearrangement links TRBV6-5 to TRBJ2-1; no clear D gene. Germline V gene data show CDR1 as MNHEY and CDR2 as SVGAGI. This CDR3 is built from 14 residues. V lost 2 bases and J lost 9, with 14 bases in between. The chain's CDR3 is CASSYVAQVSEQFF. CDR3 nucleotides: TGTGCCAGCAGTTACGTGGCCCAAGTTAGTGAGCAGTTCTTC.

Of note for this clone: One junction end disagrees with the germline gene, perhaps due to a read error. The chain carries TRBV28 and TRBJ2-7, with 7 positions matching TRBD2. CDR1 and CDR2 (germline): MDHEN, SYDVKM. This CDR3 has 13 amino acids. In DNA form, the CDR3 reads TGTGCCAGCAGGTCTAGCGGCTTATACGTGCAGTACTTC. Translation: CASRSSGLYVQYF. Using reference TRBV28 and TRBJ2-7 for the parts outside the CDR3, the full variable domain is DVKVTQSSRYLVKRTGEKVFLECVQDMDHENMFWYRQDPGLGLRLIYFSYDVKMKEKGDIPEGYSVSREKKERFSLILESASTNQTSMYLCASRSSGLYVQYFGPGTRLTVT.

The V call is TRBV28, the J call TRBJ2-4; D is ambiguous. Germline values: CDR1 MDHEN, CDR2 SYDVKM. The CDR3 has 15 residues. Trimming took 5 bases from V and 0 from J, leaving 11 bases between them. CDR3 nucleotides: TGTGCCAGCAGTCTGCAGAGATTAGCCAAAAACATTCAGTACTTC. This translates into CASSLQRLAKNIQYF.

This clone appeared once. The chain employs TRBV5-4 and TRBJ2-3; unclear D gene. This CDR3 comprises 16 residues. V gave up 4 bases and J gave up 0 bases, with 15 bases separating them. Germline CDR1 is SGHNT and CDR2 is YYREEE (reference sequence). CDR3 region: CASSPWTRASTDTQYF. The CDR3, as DNA: TGTGCCAGCAGCCCTTGGACCCGGGCTAGCACAGATACGCAGTATTTT.

This chain joins TRBV4-1 and TRBJ2-3; TRBD2 matches 9 bases. The ends lost 3 bases at V and 0 bases at J; junction bases unmatched: 16. The length of the CDR3 is 20 residues. CDR1 and CDR2 (germline): MGHRA, YSYEKL. The CDR3 loop is CASSHPSRTSAPVSTDTQYF. The CDR3 DNA reads as TGCGCCAGCAGCCACCCCTCCCGGACTAGCGCGCCCGTTAGCACAGATACGCAGTATTTT.

V gene TRBV7-2 combines with J gene TRBJ2-7, with D tentatively TRBD2 (6 bases). CDR3 length: 14 residues. Trimming removed 7 bases from V and 5 bases from J, with 18 bases in between. Germline CDR1 reads SGHTA; CDR2 reads FQGNSA. The CDR3 region is CASIHPGSLHEQYF. In DNA, the CDR3 is TGTGCCAGCATCCACCCCGGGAGTTTACACGAGCAGTACTTC.

The rearrangement joins TRBV5-1 to TRBJ2-1, with TRBD1 identical over 7 bases. The germline gives CDR1 SGHRS, CDR2 YFSETQ. The CDR3 is 15 amino acids. V lost 4 bases to trimming and J lost 5 bases; unmatched junction nucleotides: 9. CDR3 residues: CASSLGTARDNEQFF. The CDR3 DNA reads as TGCGCCAGCAGCCTCGGGACAGCCCGGGACAATGAGCAGTTCTTC.

V and J are TRBV27 and TRBJ1-1; TRBD1 is a possible D gene (5 bases). The germline CDR1 and CDR2 sequences are MNHEY and SMNVEV (reference sequence). The V end was cut by 7 bases, the J end by 10 bases, with 16 bases between. This CDR3 comprises 12 residues. This CDR3 is CASISAGGSAFF. CDR3 DNA sequence: TGTGCCAGCATTTCGGCGGGGGGTTCAGCTTTCTTT.

The chain employs TRBV27 and TRBJ1-1; perhaps TRBD1 as D (5 bases). The CDR3 length is 14 residues. Germline lookup yields CDR1 MNHEY and CDR2 SMNVEV (reference sequence). The V gene lost 5 bases and the J gene lost 0 bases, with 10 bases spanning the gap. CDR3: CASSPGHLNTEAFF. As DNA, the CDR3 is TGTGCCAGCAGTCCCGGACACCTGAACACTGAAGCTTTCTTT.

The genes are TRBV7-8 and TRBJ1-1; D is unclear. V lost 1 base to trimming and J lost 0 bases, with 9 bases between them. Germline lookup yields CDR1 SGHVS and CDR2 FQNEAQ. The CDR3 totals 15 residues. The CDR3 nucleotides are TGTGCCAGCAGCTTAGGGAGAGCTTTGAACACTGAAGCTTTCTTT. It is translated as CASSLGRALNTEAFF.

The V and J genes are TRBV7-2 and TRBJ2-2; no firm D call. This CDR3 comprises 17 residues. Looked up from germline, CDR1 is SGHTA and CDR2 is FQGNSA. Between the trimmed V and J ends, which lost 0 bases and 5 bases, there was a span of 16 bases. The CDR3 coding sequence is TGTGCCAGCAGCTTAGCTCTAGGCCAAGGGTATACCGGGGAGCTGTTTTTT. Protein product: CASSLALGQGYTGELFF.

The gene calls are TRBV4-1 and TRBJ1-2; maybe TRBD1 (6 bases). V lost 4 bases, J lost 4 bases, and 10 bases lay in between. This CDR3 contains 13 residues. Per the germline V gene, CDR1 is MGHRA and CDR2 is YSYEKL. CDR3 sequence: CASSPDRFYGYTF. CDR3 nucleotides: TGCGCCAGCAGCCCCGACAGGTTCTATGGCTACACCTTC.

This chain links TRBV28 with TRBJ1-1; D unclear. The CDR3 length is 12 residues. V lost 3 bases and J lost 4, with 6 bases in between. The V gene's germline CDR1 is MDHEN and CDR2 SYDVKM. CDR3 in amino acids: CASSFTRTEAFF. In DNA form, the CDR3 reads TGTGCCAGCAGTTTTACTCGCACTGAAGCTTTCTTT.

The chain has TRBV7-6 and TRBJ2-5, with a tentative D call TRBD2 (7 bases). The germline V gene encodes CDR1 SGHVS and CDR2 FNYEAQ. The V gene lost 4 bases and the J gene lost 7 bases, with 19 bases spanning the gap. The CDR3 is 15 residues long. CDR3 protein: CASSWGPRGEGTQYF. CDR3 sequence (DNA): TGTGCCAGCAGCTGGGGGCCTAGGGGGGAGGGGACCCAGTACTTC.

The chain recombines TRBV30 with TRBJ1-4, with 9 bases that match TRBD1. The V segment lost 2 bases and the J segment 8 bases; nucleotides outside the gene matches: 15. CDR1 and CDR2 from the germline V gene are GTSNPN and SVGIG (reference sequence). This CDR3 is built from 17 residues. CDR3 sequence: CAWSSSETGGYSEKLFF. The CDR3 DNA reads TGTGCCTGGAGTTCTTCCGAGACAGGGGGTTATTCCGAAAAACTGTTTTTT.

This clone was counted once. The V call is TRBV11-2, the J call TRBJ1-1, with D perhaps TRBD1 (6 bases). CDR1 SGHAT and CDR2 FQNNGV come from the germline V gene. This CDR3 has 16 residues. V was pared by 5 bases and J by 10 bases, with 26 bases between. The CDR3 region is CASSPTSGWGLPGAFF. In nucleotides, the CDR3 is TGTGCCAGCAGCCCCACTAGTGGCTGGGGGCTCCCGGGAGCTTTCTTT.

The rearrangement joins TRBV28 to TRBJ1-3, with 8 nucleotides matching TRBD1. V was pared by 5 bases and J by 4 bases, with 1 base of the junction left unmatched. In germline, CDR1 is MDHEN, CDR2 SYDVKM. This CDR3 spans 13 amino acids. CDR3 bases: TGTGCCAGCAGTAGACAGGGGGGAAACACCATATATTTT. This translates into CASSRQGGNTIYF.

Concerning this clone: Compared with germline, one end of the junction differs, possibly owing to a read error. The chain recombines TRBV2 with TRBJ2-7; possibly TRBD2 for D (6 bases). Germline V gives CDR1 SNHLY, CDR2 FYNNEI. The CDR3 length is 14 residues. Here the CDR3 DNA reads TGTGCCAGCAGTGAAGGTATAGGCTTTCCGTCCGGGGGCTTC. Encoded protein: CASSEGIGFPSGGF.

This chain links TRBV28 with TRBJ2-1, with no clear D. Trimming shortened V by 3 bases and J by 8 bases, and 11 bases separated the two germline ends. This CDR3 has 13 residues. Germline V lookup: CDR1 MDHEN, CDR2 SYDVKM. The CDR3 loop reads CASSFPPRHEQFF. CDR3 coding DNA: TGTGCCAGCAGTTTCCCACCGCGCCATGAGCAGTTCTTC.

The chain carries TRBV5-1 and TRBJ2-7, with 8 positions matching TRBD1. The CDR3 is 13 amino acids. Germline values: CDR1 SGHRS, CDR2 YFSETQ. V was pared by 3 bases and J by 3 bases, with 2 bases of the junction left unmatched. In nucleotides, the CDR3 is TGCGCCAGCAGCTGGGGACAGGACTACGAGCAGTACTTC. Its protein is CASSWGQDYEQYF.

This clone showed up just once. This specimen includes other DNA sequences encoding the same CDR3. The rearrangement links TRBV6-1 to TRBJ1-5; D might be TRBD1 (6 bases). V lost 3 bases to trimming and J lost 6 bases, with 12 bases between them. CDR3 length equals 14 residues. Germline V lookup: CDR1 MNHNS, CDR2 SASEGT. The DNA for the CDR3 is TGTGCCAGCAGTGACAGTGGAGGGGGTCAGCCCCAGCATTTT. Amino acids: CASSDSGGGQPQHF.

This clone was observed once. The chain joins TRBV18 to TRBJ1-1; possibly TRBD1 for D (6 bases). The CDR3 totals 13 residues. The V end lost 6 bases, the J end lost 2 bases, and 10 bases lay between the germline ends. Germline V CDR1 and CDR2: KGHSH, LQKENI. In DNA form, the CDR3 reads TGTGCCAGCTCCTTACAGGGCAACACTGAAGCTTTCTTT. Protein: CASSLQGNTEAFF. The complete variable domain, with remaining parts taken from reference TRBV18 and TRBJ1-1, reads NAGVMQNPRHLVRRRGQEARLRCSPMKGHSHVYWYRQLPEEGLKFMVYLQKENIIDESGMPKERFSAEFPKEGPSILRIQQVVRGDSAAYFCASSLQGNTEAFFGQGTRLTVV.

CDR3 sequence reads: CASSSLSSRLYEQYF. CDR3 coding DNA: TGTGCCAGCAGTTCCCTCTCAAGTAGACTCTACGAGCAGTACTTC. The rearrangement uses TRBV27 and TRBJ2-7; no firm D call. Trimming stripped 4 bases from V and 3 bases from J, with 16 bases between. The germline gives CDR1 MNHEY, CDR2 SMNVEV (reference sequence). The CDR3 is 15 residues long.

This clone was recorded only once. The CDR3 spells CASSELGGVGAGELFF. The CDR3 DNA sequence: TGTGCCAGCAGTGAATTGGGGGGAGTGGGGGCCGGGGAGCTGTTTTTT. The rearrangement uses TRBV6-1 and TRBJ2-2; possibly TRBD2 for D (6 bases). Per the germline V gene, CDR1 is MNHNS and CDR2 is SASEGT. The CDR3 contains 16 residues. Trimming pared 2 bases from V and 6 bases from J, leaving 16 bases between.

This chain links TRBV7-9 with TRBJ2-7, with D tentatively TRBD2 (6 bases). Looked up from germline, CDR1 is SEHNR and CDR2 is FQNEAQ (reference sequence). V lost 4 bases and J lost 4, with 11 bases in between. There are 13 residues in the CDR3. The CDR3 DNA sequence: TGTGCCAGCAGCTCCCCGGGAGCGTACGAGCAGTACTTC. Amino acids: CASSSPGAYEQYF.

This sequence joins TRBV9 and TRBJ1-3, with D maybe TRBD1 (6 bases). Germline CDR1 SGDLS, CDR2 YYNGEE. Trimming removed 4 bases from V and 3 bases from J, with 14 bases in between. The CDR3 is 15 amino acids. CDR3 amino acids: CASSPRGGDGNTIYF. The CDR3 coding sequence is TGTGCCAGCAGCCCCCGGGGGGGCGATGGAAACACCATATATTTT.

The chain combines TRBV2 with TRBJ1-4, with 7 bases that match TRBD1. Germline V gene sequence: CDR1 SNHLY, CDR2 FYNNEI. CDR3 length: 15 amino acids. The V and J ends lost 6 bases and 4 bases, in that order; junction bases with no gene match: 8. Here the CDR3 DNA reads TGTGCCAGCAGGGCTACAGGGGCTTTTAATGAAAAACTGTTTTTT. Protein sequence: CASRATGAFNEKLFF.

V gene TRBV6-1 combines with J gene TRBJ2-3, with no clear D. Per germline, CDR1 MNHNS and CDR2 SASEGT. The CDR3 runs 15 residues. With 4 bases removed from V and 2 bases from J, the gap between germline ends came to 13 bases. The CDR3, as DNA: TGTGCCAGCAGTGCATGGATTAGATTCACAGATACGCAGTATTTT. It encodes CASSAWIRFTDTQYF.

The chain combines TRBV27 with TRBJ2-7, with D possibly being TRBD1 (7 bases). This CDR3 contains 14 residues. Per the germline V gene, CDR1 is MNHEY and CDR2 is SMNVEV (reference sequence). V dropped 3 bases and J dropped 3 bases, with 12 bases sitting between them. The CDR3 spells CASSLSRGDYEQYF. DNA of the CDR3: TGTGCCAGCAGTTTGAGCAGGGGGGACTACGAGCAGTACTTC.

The chain combines TRBV4-1 with TRBJ2-7; tentative D call: TRBD2 (5 bases). The germline CDR1 and CDR2 sequences are MGHRA and YSYEKL. This CDR3 has 14 residues. V lost 6 bases, J lost 2 bases, and 14 bases lay in between. This CDR3 reads CASRKGRETYEQYF. The CDR3 region has the DNA TGCGCCAGCAGAAAGGGTCGGGAAACCTACGAGCAGTACTTC.